One and the same sample provided the 20 T cell receptor beta chains below, sequenced in a study of CXCR3-negative and CXCR3-positive naive CD8 T cells. Study results and limitations: Relative to CXCR3-negative naive cells, CXCR3-positive naive cells had more hydrophobic TRB CDR3s.

Their antigen targets remain unknown. The method, 5' RACE with UMI labels, was used to prepare the TRB cDNA libraries. TCRdb reworked the 5' RACE reads into one entry per CDR3 protein, no DNA. The sample table sets out about 130,000 distinct CDR3 sequences. The sequencing input was naive CXCR3+ CD8+ T cells from blood. Stated subset: CD45RO-CCR7+CD27+CD95- naive CD8+ T cells expressing CXCR3 (TNR3+). The receptors stem from a human donor in good health. Some clones in this sample may be carry-over from other donors' samples.

The J gene is TRBJ2-5, the V gene TRBV9; without DNA, the TCRdb call of TRBD2 cannot be checked. This CDR3 spans 15 amino acids. Per the germline V gene, CDR1 is SGDLS and CDR2 is YYNGEE. CDR3: CASSVGGGQQETQYF. The full variable domain, with the rest looked up from reference TRBV9 and TRBJ2-5, is DSGVTQTPKHLITATGQRVTLRCSPRSGDLSVYWYQQSLDQGLQFLIQYYNGEERAKGNILERFSAQQFPDLHSELNLSSLELGDSALYFCASSVGGGQQETQYFGPGTRLLVL.

CDR3 loop: CASSILAGVVHEQFF. The chain is built from TRBV28 and TRBJ2-1; TCRdb's D call of TRBD2 is untestable without DNA. CDR1 and CDR2 (germline): MDHEN, SYDVKM. The CDR3 loop spans 15 amino acids.

This chain connects TRBV5-1 to TRBJ1-1; TCRdb picks TRBD1, but there is no DNA to check that call. CDR3 length: 13 amino acids. The V gene's germline CDR1 is SGHRS and CDR2 YFSETQ. CDR3 in amino acids: CASGDRVNTEAFF.

The chain combines TRBV19 with TRBJ1-1; TCRdb gives TRBD1 as the D gene, but with no DNA this cannot be confirmed. The CDR3 length is 18 residues. Germline V gene lookup returns CDR1 LNHDA and CDR2 SQIVND (reference sequence). CDR3 protein: CASSIYLPLGTGNTEAFF.

The rearrangement joins TRBV20-1 to TRBJ2-2; TCRdb reports TRBD1, a call that lacks DNA to check it against. This CDR3 contains 15 residues. CDR1 is DFQATT, CDR2 SNEGSKA, per germline (reference sequence). This CDR3 reads CSARGTGGNTGELFF.

V is TRBV5-1 and J is TRBJ2-7. CDR3 length: 14 amino acids. The germline gives CDR1 SGHRS, CDR2 YFSETQ. This CDR3 is CASSLSNLEYEQYF.

The J gene is TRBJ2-2, the V gene TRBV29-1; the D gene TCRdb calls, TRBD1, cannot be checked with no DNA. The CDR3 contains 13 residues. CDR1 is SQVTM and CDR2 is ANQGSEA in the germline V gene. The CDR3 loop reads CSVVRGDTGELFF.

The J gene is TRBJ2-3, the V gene TRBV20-1; no DNA is available, so the TRBD2 call from TCRdb remains unchecked. The CDR3 covers 14 residues. CDR1 DFQATT and CDR2 SNEGSKA come from the germline V gene (reference sequence). The CDR3 region is CSKRLADSTDTQYF.

J is TRBJ2-4 and V is TRBV29-1; the TRBD2 assignment by TCRdb is unverifiable without DNA. The germline V gene encodes CDR1 SQVTM and CDR2 ANQGSEA. The CDR3 runs 16 residues. CDR3: CSVEEGWIAGANIQYF.

This chain links TRBV3-1 with TRBJ2-3; TCRdb proposes TRBD1, but this gene call is untestable without DNA. Germline assignment: CDR1 LGHDT and CDR2 YNNKEL (reference sequence). This CDR3 region has 17 residues. The CDR3 sequence: CASSQLQSRGATDTQYF.

This chain links TRBV24-1 with TRBJ2-1; no DNA is available, so the TRBD1 call from TCRdb remains unchecked. CDR1 is KGHDR, CDR2 SFDVKD, per germline. CDR3 length equals 12 residues. The CDR3 loop reads CATSDPAGTAVF.

The V gene is TRBV28, the J gene TRBJ2-2; the TCRdb D gene call, TRBD2, has no DNA to confirm it. The CDR3 is 16 amino acids. CDR1 is MDHEN, CDR2 SYDVKM, per germline. The CDR3 sequence: CASSFWREINTGELFF. Based on the CDR3 plus reference TRBV28 and TRBJ2-2, the full variable domain is DVKVTQSSRYLVKRTGEKVFLECVQDMDHENMFWYRQDPGLGLRLIYFSYDVKMKEKGDIPEGYSVSREKKERFSLILESASTNQTSMYLCASSFWREINTGELFFGEGSRLTVL.

J is TRBJ1-3 and V is TRBV12-3 or TRBV12-4; TCRdb picks TRBD1, but there is no DNA to check that call. The CDR3 has 17 amino acids. Here the CDR3 reads CASSPRDRVSSGNTIYF.

This chain uses TRBV12-3 or TRBV12-4 with TRBJ1-2. This CDR3 comprises 13 residues. The CDR3 is CASSFGNTGGYTF.

The chain combines TRBV19 with TRBJ1-5. The CDR3 is 12 amino acids. Per the germline V gene, CDR1 is LNHDA and CDR2 is SQIVND (reference sequence). CDR3 region: CASSDLNQPQHF.

This sequence joins TRBV3-1 and TRBJ1-1. Germline CDR1 reads LGHDT; CDR2 reads YNNKEL (reference sequence). The CDR3 runs 14 residues. The CDR3 is CASSQGRRANEAFF.

CDR3: CASSPPGQRGSF. V usage is TRBV6-2 or TRBV6-3 and J usage is TRBJ1-2; TCRdb's D call of TRBD1 is untestable without DNA. This CDR3 is built from 12 residues. The germline gives CDR1 MNHEY, CDR2 SVGEGT.

The rearrangement uses TRBV7-9 and TRBJ2-1; the D gene TCRdb calls, TRBD2, cannot be checked with no DNA. The CDR3 spans 16 residues. Germline CDR1 reads SEHNR; CDR2 reads FQNEAQ (reference sequence). The CDR3 spells CASSNNEASGSGKQFF.

The chain has TRBV5-1 and TRBJ2-2; TCRdb lists TRBD1, though no DNA is available to test this call. Germline CDR1 and CDR2: SGHRS and YFSETQ. The CDR3 runs 16 residues. CDR3 sequence reads: CASRTGGGRYTGELFF.

The rearrangement links TRBV29-1 to TRBJ2-3; absent DNA, TCRdb's TRBD1 call cannot be checked. Germline lookup yields CDR1 SQVTM and CDR2 ANQGSEA. The CDR3 is made up of 18 amino acids. The CDR3 region is CSALTGAYRGRSTDTQYF.